These 12 T cell receptor beta chains were sequenced from one sample in a study of T cells in Graves' hyperthyroidism and ophthalmopathy. Amplification of TCR beta CDR3 regions used RNA as the template. First-round RT-PCR targeting the TCR CDR3 was performed with the HTBI primer set. TCRdb recomputed calls from the multiplex PCR reads with MiXCR, one row per CDR3 protein. The sample lists 550,000 to 700,000 distinct CDR3 sequences, 35% to 55% occurring once. Sequencing was carried out using peripheral blood or thyroid tissue (not recorded which). These receptors originate from an adult woman with Graves' disease, either hyperthyroidism or ophthalmopathy (not recorded which).

This clonotype was seen repeatedly, ten times or more. J is TRBJ2-7 and V is TRBV2, with 7 positions matching TRBD1. The V segment lost 7 bases and the J segment 3 bases; nucleotides outside the gene matches: 15. The CDR3 covers 16 residues. CDR1 and CDR2 from the germline V gene are SNHLY and FYNNEI. The CDR3 region has the DNA TGTGCCAGCATACCTCTGATCCGTACAGGGGACTACGAGCAGTACTTC. It is translated as CASIPLIRTGDYEQYF. Full variable domain (remainder filled in from reference TRBV2 and TRBJ2-7): EPEVTQTPSHQVTQMGQEVILRCVPISNHLYFYWYRQILGQKVEFLVSFYNNEISEKSEIFDDQFSVERPDGSNFTLKIRSTKLEDSAMYFCASIPLIRTGDYEQYFGPGTRLTVT.

This rearrangement joins TRBV29-1 to TRBJ2-7; D possibly matches TRBD1 or TRBD2 (6 bases each). Between the trimmed V and J ends, which lost 7 bases and 5 bases, there was a span of 12 bases. The CDR3 covers 11 residues. Germline loops: CDR1 SQVTM, CDR2 ANQGSEA. The CDR3 loop is CSARGRNEQYF. The CDR3 nucleotides read TGCAGCGCCCGGGGGCGGAACGAGCAGTACTTC.

In its sample, this clonotype was seen many times. The J gene is TRBJ1-2, the V gene TRBV20-1; 7 nucleotides agree with TRBD1. CDR1 DFQATT and CDR2 SNEGSKA come from the germline V gene (reference sequence). Losses at the gene ends were 0 bases for V and 11 bases for J; bases not matched to a gene: 6. The CDR3 covers 12 residues. The CDR3 DNA reads as TGCAGTGCTAGAGATAAACAGGGGAGGTACACCTTC. This sequence encodes CSARDKQGRYTF.

The chain recombines TRBV4-1 with TRBJ1-6, with D possibly matching TRBD1 (5 bases). Trimming took off 2 bases at V and 6 bases at J, with 11 bases between the two ends. This CDR3 has 15 residues. Per the germline V gene, CDR1 is MGHRA and CDR2 is YSYEKL. The CDR3: CASSQLGTSNSPLHF. In nucleotides, the CDR3 is TGCGCCAGCAGCCAACTCGGGACGTCTAATTCACCCCTCCACTTT.

Regarding this clonotype: A much larger clone differs by one base, so this may be a read error. This chain connects TRBV12-3 or TRBV12-4 to TRBJ1-2, with a possible D match to TRBD1 (6 bases). The CDR3 sequence is 16 residues long. The V end lost 3 bases, the J end lost 8 bases, and 22 bases lay between the germline ends. CDR3 bases: TGTGCCAGCAGTTTCCCCCCGGGGGGGGCCCTAGCCGGCTACACCTTC. This codes for CASSFPPGGALAGYTF.

This clonotype was observed many times. The rearrangement links TRBV7-2 to TRBJ2-5, with D tentatively TRBD2 (6 bases). Germline lookup yields CDR1 SGHTA and CDR2 FQGNSA. V dropped 5 bases and J dropped 6 bases, with 19 bases sitting between them. The CDR3 has 15 amino acids. The CDR3 loop reads CASSPGGAGWKTQYF. The CDR3 DNA sequence: TGTGCCAGCAGCCCGGGCGGAGCGGGTTGGAAGACCCAGTACTTC.

This clonotype appeared a few times. The chain has TRBV18 and TRBJ2-7, with D tentatively TRBD1 or TRBD2 (5 bases each). V shed 3 bases and J shed 6 bases, with 9 bases lying between them. Per the germline V gene, CDR1 is KGHSH and CDR2 is LQKENI. This CDR3 has 12 amino acids. CDR3 sequence (DNA): TGTGCCAGCTCACCGTGGGACGGCGAGCAGTACTTC. It encodes CASSPWDGEQYF.

This clonotype showed up many times. The gene calls are TRBV3-1 and TRBJ2-5; D is possibly TRBD1 or TRBD2 (5 bases each). This CDR3 contains 14 residues. Per the germline V gene, CDR1 is LGHDT and CDR2 is YNNKEL (reference sequence). Trimming removed 4 bases at V and 2 bases at J, with 11 bases between. The CDR3 here is CASSRRDLQETQYF. DNA of the CDR3: TGTGCCAGCAGCCGCCGGGACCTTCAAGAGACCCAGTACTTC.

This clonotype was detected a few times. This rearrangement joins TRBV25-1 to TRBJ2-7, with 8 bases that match TRBD2. The V gene's germline CDR1 is MGHDK and CDR2 SYGVNS. The CDR3 totals 13 residues. The CDR3 DNA reads as TGTGCAAAAAGGGGACTAGTGTATCTCGAGCAGTACTTC. Translation: CAKRGLVYLEQYF.

In regard to this clonotype: This may come from a read error, since a much larger clone is one base off. The CDR3 protein is CASSMGRHPEELFF. The CDR3 DNA reads as TGTGCCAGCAGCATGGGACGTCACCCCGAGGAGCTGTTTTTT. The chain is built from TRBV7-9 and TRBJ2-2; D may match TRBD1 or TRBD2 (5 bases each). V lost 5 bases to trimming and J lost 10 bases, with 17 bases between them. The CDR3 has 14 amino acids. Germline loops: CDR1 SEHNR, CDR2 FQNEAQ (reference sequence).

Concerning this clonotype: Likely a read error: the CDR3 ends without its conserved phenylalanine or tryptophan. The chain is built from TRBV7-9 and TRBJ2-2; D gene ambiguous. The germline CDR1 and CDR2 sequences are SEHNR and FQNEAQ (reference sequence). V lost 5 bases to trimming and J lost 3 bases, with 10 bases between them. The CDR3 sequence is 14 residues long. As DNA, the CDR3 is TGTGCCAGCAGCGATCCCTGGCACACCGGGGAGCTGTTTCTT. It encodes CASSDPWHTGELFL.

The rearrangement uses TRBV7-2 and TRBJ2-5; 9 nucleotides match TRBD2. This CDR3 is built from 13 residues. The germline CDR1 and CDR2 sequences are SGHTA and FQGNSA. The junction had 3 bases not matched to a gene; V was cut back by 3 bases and J by 7 bases. This CDR3 is CASSFSGSGTQYF. The CDR3 DNA reads TGTGCCAGCAGCTTTAGCGGGAGCGGGACCCAGTACTTC.